This TCR beta chain was documented in a study of cytomegalovirus exposure and HLA in healthy donors. V was pared by 3 bases and J by 2 bases, with 11 bases between. CDR1 is MNHEY, CDR2 SMNVEV, per germline (reference sequence). The CDR3 is made up of 15 amino acids. The PCR used 60 Vbeta and 13 Jbeta primers. Some clones are missing from TCRdb's copy, which holds only in-frame ones; the method was immunoSEQ multiplex PCR. Among approximately 30,000 clones listed, 55% to 80% were seen once. This clone was seen only a few times. Sequencing used PBMCs. The chain employs TRBV27 and TRBJ1-3; D uncertain. The source is a man in his forties in good health and CMV-seropositive. The CDR3 DNA sequence: TGTGCCAGCAGTTTTTCTCGGGGAACTGGAAACACCATATATTTT. This translates into CASSFSRGTGNTIYF.